These T cell receptor beta chains were read from a single sample in a study of cytomegalovirus exposure and HLA in healthy donors. Assay: immunoSEQ multiplex PCR; the TCRdb copy retains only in-frame clones and omits some. The data contain about 160,000 clones, approximately 84% of them seen just once; the ten biggest clones take up roughly 1%. The specimen was PBMCs. These receptors originate from a man aged 30-40 years in good health and CMV-seronegative. Each CDR3 is given with its conserved first and last residue. Each record gives: clone size, D gene, J gene, V gene, CDR3 DNA, CDR3 protein. A D gene is named only where the DNA matches it firmly. Rows give clone size only sometimes, using once, few, many, or a class for an expanded clone.

clone size: once; D gene: TRBD1; J gene: TRBJ1-2; V gene: TRBV4-1; CDR3 DNA: TGCGCCAGCAGCCAGGGGACAGGGGACGCGGGCTATGGCTACACCTTC; CDR3 protein: CASSQGTGDAGYGYTF
clone size: NA; D gene: NA; J gene: TRBJ1-2; V gene: TRBV5-1; CDR3 DNA: TGCGCCAGCAGCTTTCAACAGGGCGGCTACACCTTC; CDR3 protein: CASSFQQGGYTF
clone size: NA; D gene: NA; J gene: TRBJ2-3; V gene: TRBV25-1; CDR3 DNA: TGTGCCAGCAGTGAATATGTCCCCACAGGAACTAGCACAGATACGCAGTATTTT; CDR3 protein: CASSEYVPTGTSTDTQYF
clone size: NA; D gene: TRBD2; J gene: TRBJ2-3; V gene: TRBV5-5; CDR3 DNA: TGTGCCAGCAGCGTGGGACTAGCGGGAGTATTAGGTAGCACAGATACGCAGTATTTT; CDR3 protein: CASSVGLAGVLGSTDTQYF
clone size: NA; D gene: NA; J gene: TRBJ1-1; V gene: TRBV5-1; CDR3 DNA: TGCGCCAGCAGCTTGGGGGGTGCGGGGAGCACTGAAGCTTTCTTT; CDR3 protein: CASSLGGAGSTEAFF
clone size: NA; D gene: TRBD1; J gene: TRBJ1-2; V gene: TRBV30; CDR3 DNA: TGTGCCTGGGCGACAGGGGATGGCTACACCTTC; CDR3 protein: CAWATGDGYTF
clone size: few; D gene: NA; J gene: TRBJ2-2; V gene: TRBV2; CDR3 DNA: TGTGCCAGCAGTGAAGTTGGAGGTAACACCGGGGAGCTGTTTTTT; CDR3 protein: CASSEVGGNTGELFF
clone size: NA; D gene: TRBD1; J gene: TRBJ2-7; V gene: TRBV10-1; CDR3 DNA: TGCGCCAGCAGGGGACAGGGGGAGCAGTACTTC; CDR3 protein: CASRGQGEQYF
clone size: NA; D gene: TRBD2; J gene: TRBJ2-5; V gene: TRBV12-5; CDR3 DNA: TGTGCTAGTGGTTTGGGATCGTCTCGGGGGGGAATTTTTCGAGAGACCCAGTACTTC; CDR3 protein: CASGLGSSRGGIFRETQYF
clone size: NA; D gene: TRBD1; J gene: TRBJ2-5; V gene: TRBV9; CDR3 DNA: TGTGCCAGCAGCCGGAGGGCGCAGGGGGCAGGAGAGACCCAGTACTTC; CDR3 protein: CASSRRAQGAGETQYF
clone size: NA; D gene: TRBD1; J gene: TRBJ2-7; V gene: TRBV9; CDR3 DNA: TGTGCCAGCAGCGTAAACCCGGACAGGGTCTACGAGCAGTACTTC; CDR3 protein: CASSVNPDRVYEQYF
clone size: NA; D gene: NA; J gene: TRBJ1-5; V gene: TRBV15; CDR3 DNA: TGTGCCACCAGCAGAGATTCTGTCCCGAGCAATCAGCCCCAGCATTTT; CDR3 protein: CATSRDSVPSNQPQHF
clone size: NA; D gene: TRBD2; J gene: TRBJ2-3; V gene: TRBV27; CDR3 DNA: TGTGCCAGCAGTTACGGGGAGGGGGATACGCAGTATTTT; CDR3 protein: CASSYGEGDTQYF
clone size: few; D gene: TRBD1; J gene: TRBJ2-7; V gene: TRBV6-6; CDR3 DNA: TGTGCCAGCAGTGGATCGGGACAGGGAGTCGAGCAGTACTTC; CDR3 protein: CASSGSGQGVEQYF
clone size: NA; D gene: TRBD1; J gene: TRBJ2-7; V gene: TRBV11-1; CDR3 DNA: TGTGCCAGCAGCATCAACAGGGGGCAGGGGGAGCAGTACTTC; CDR3 protein: CASSINRGQGEQYF
clone size: once; D gene: TRBD1; J gene: TRBJ1-1; V gene: TRBV7-8; CDR3 DNA: TGTGCCAGCAGCTGGGACAGGGTGGTTGAAACTGAAGCTTTCTTT; CDR3 protein: CASSWDRVVETEAFF
clone size: once; D gene: NA; J gene: TRBJ2-5; V gene: TRBV5-6; CDR3 DNA: TGTGCCAGCAGCCTCAGGGCAGGGATCCAAGAGACCCAGTACTTC; CDR3 protein: CASSLRAGIQETQYF
clone size: NA; D gene: TRBD2; J gene: TRBJ2-1; V gene: TRBV5-1; CDR3 DNA: TGCGCCAGCAGCTGGCTAGCGGGGGGGTTTACCTACAATGAGCAGTTCTTC; CDR3 protein: CASSWLAGGFTYNEQFF
clone size: once; D gene: NA; J gene: TRBJ2-5; V gene: TRBV5-6; CDR3 DNA: TGTGCCAGCAGCTTGGAACAGGGCCAAGAGACCCAGTACTTC; CDR3 protein: CASSLEQGQETQYF
clone size: few; D gene: NA; J gene: TRBJ2-1; V gene: TRBV25-1; CDR3 DNA: TGTGCCAGCAGTGAAATAAAGGGGTGGAACCATGAGCAGTTCTTC; CDR3 protein: CASSEIKGWNHEQFF
clone size: NA; D gene: NA; J gene: TRBJ2-1; V gene: TRBV27; CDR3 DNA: TGTGCCAGCAGTTTGTTTGGCGGGTGGCCTTCGAATGAGCAGTTCTTC; CDR3 protein: CASSLFGGWPSNEQFF
clone size: NA; D gene: TRBD2; J gene: TRBJ2-5; V gene: TRBV19; CDR3 DNA: TGTGCCAGTAGTCCTCGGACTAGCGGGGGAGGGACCCAGTACTTC; CDR3 protein: CASSPRTSGGGTQYF
clone size: NA; D gene: NA; J gene: TRBJ1-4; V gene: TRBV11-2; CDR3 DNA: TGTGCCAGCAGCTACCAGTCCGAAAAACTGTTTTTT; CDR3 protein: CASSYQSEKLFF
clone size: NA; D gene: NA; J gene: TRBJ2-7; V gene: TRBV7-9; CDR3 DNA: TGTTCCAGCAGCCACCGGGTCTACGAGCAGTACTTC; CDR3 protein: CSSSHRVYEQYF
clone size: few; D gene: TRBD1; J gene: TRBJ2-5; V gene: TRBV7-3; CDR3 DNA: TGTGCCAGCAGCCCCGGGACAGTCCGGGAGACCCAGTACTTC; CDR3 protein: CASSPGTVRETQYF
clone size: few; D gene: NA; J gene: TRBJ1-1; V gene: TRBV19; CDR3 DNA: TGTGCCAGTAGTATAGAGGGCCCCCGGGGGGGCCCCGACACTGAAGCTTTCTTT; CDR3 protein: CASSIEGPRGGPDTEAFF
clone size: NA; D gene: TRBD2; J gene: TRBJ2-7; V gene: TRBV27; CDR3 DNA: TGTGCCAGCAGCCTCCGGGGGGGCTTCGACGAGCAGTACTTC; CDR3 protein: CASSLRGGFDEQYF
clone size: NA; D gene: TRBD2; J gene: TRBJ2-1; V gene: TRBV5-1; CDR3 DNA: TGCGCCAGCAGCCGGGAGGGACTAGCGGGACTCTACAATGAGCAGTTCTTC; CDR3 protein: CASSREGLAGLYNEQFF
clone size: NA; D gene: NA; J gene: TRBJ2-7; V gene: TRBV7-9; CDR3 DNA: TGTGCCAGCAGCCCGAGAGAAAAATCCTACGAGCAGTACTTC; CDR3 protein: CASSPREKSYEQYF
clone size: NA; D gene: NA; J gene: TRBJ2-5; V gene: TRBV19; CDR3 DNA: TGTGCCAGTAGTCGTGGGGCAGAGACCCAGTACTTC; CDR3 protein: CASSRGAETQYF
clone size: NA; D gene: TRBD2; J gene: TRBJ2-5; V gene: TRBV5-1; CDR3 DNA: TGCGCCAGCAGCCGAGGACTAGCGGGGGCCTGGGAGACCCAGTACTTC; CDR3 protein: CASSRGLAGAWETQYF
clone size: NA; D gene: NA; J gene: TRBJ1-3; V gene: TRBV21-1; CDR3 DNA: TGTGCCAGCAGCCCGGGTAGGGGATCTGGAAACACCATATATTTT; CDR3 protein: CASSPGRGSGNTIYF
clone size: NA; D gene: TRBD2; J gene: TRBJ2-5; V gene: TRBV5-5; CDR3 DNA: TGTGCCAGCAGCTGGACTAGCGGGGGGGTTGGAGAGACCCAGTACTTC; CDR3 protein: CASSWTSGGVGETQYF
clone size: NA; D gene: NA; J gene: TRBJ1-4; V gene: TRBV30; CDR3 DNA: TGTGCCTGGAGTTCGAAATTAGAATTCAGGGGCGCTAATGAAAAACTGTTTTTT; CDR3 protein: CAWSSKLEFRGANEKLFF
clone size: NA; D gene: NA; J gene: TRBJ1-4; V gene: TRBV2; CDR3 DNA: TGTGCCAGCAGACGGGAAGAAGGGGAAAAACTGTTTTTT; CDR3 protein: CASRREEGEKLFF
clone size: NA; D gene: NA; J gene: TRBJ1-6; V gene: TRBV6-5; CDR3 DNA: TGTGCCAGCAGTTCCCCCCGAGGCTCCTATAATTCACCCCTCCACTTT; CDR3 protein: CASSSPRGSYNSPLHF
clone size: NA; D gene: NA; J gene: TRBJ2-2; V gene: TRBV9; CDR3 DNA: TGTGCCAGCAGCTCCCTCGGAACGGGCACCGGGGAGCTGTTTTTT; CDR3 protein: CASSSLGTGTGELFF
clone size: NA; D gene: TRBD1; J gene: TRBJ1-4; V gene: TRBV30; CDR3 DNA: TGTGCCTGGAGTTTTGGGATTGGGACAGGGGGCGAAAAACTGTTTTTT; CDR3 protein: CAWSFGIGTGGEKLFF
clone size: NA; D gene: NA; J gene: TRBJ1-2; V gene: TRBV19; CDR3 DNA: TGTGCCAGTAGTACCCGAGTGATTCTTAACTATGGCTACACCTTC; CDR3 protein: CASSTRVILNYGYTF
clone size: NA; D gene: TRBD1; J gene: TRBJ1-2; V gene: TRBV19; CDR3 DNA: TGTGCCAGTAGTGGATACAGGGGAGGCGACTATGGCTACACCTTC; CDR3 protein: CASSGYRGGDYGYTF
clone size: NA; D gene: NA; J gene: TRBJ1-1; V gene: TRBV2; CDR3 DNA: TGTGCCAGCAGCCCCAGTGTAGGCAGGTTGAACACTGAAGCTTTCTTT; CDR3 protein: CASSPSVGRLNTEAFF
clone size: NA; D gene: NA; J gene: TRBJ1-2; V gene: TRBV5-1; CDR3 DNA: TGCGCCAGCAGCTCGATCGAGGGAGCCGCCTATGGCTACACCTTC; CDR3 protein: CASSSIEGAAYGYTF
clone size: NA; D gene: TRBD1; J gene: TRBJ2-7; V gene: TRBV5-1; CDR3 DNA: TGCGCCAGCAGCTTGGACAGGGGGCCCTACGAGCAGTACTTC; CDR3 protein: CASSLDRGPYEQYF
clone size: few; D gene: TRBD1; J gene: TRBJ2-7; V gene: TRBV5-1; CDR3 DNA: TGCGCCAGCGGCCTACAGGGGAGCCACGAGCAGTACTTC; CDR3 protein: CASGLQGSHEQYF
clone size: NA; D gene: TRBD2; J gene: TRBJ2-5; V gene: TRBV5-6; CDR3 DNA: TGTGCCAGCAGCTTGGCCCCCCGGGGGGGGGAAGAGACCCAGTACTTC; CDR3 protein: CASSLAPRGGEETQYF
clone size: NA; D gene: NA; J gene: TRBJ2-6; V gene: TRBV21-1; CDR3 DNA: TGTGCCAGCAGCAAAGTTAGCGATTCGGCTGGGGCCAACGTCCTGACTTTC; CDR3 protein: CASSKVSDSAGANVLTF
clone size: NA; D gene: TRBD2; J gene: TRBJ2-5; V gene: TRBV7-6; CDR3 DNA: TGTGCCAGCAGCCGCTCTGGAGGAGCGGGGGGCTACCAAGAGACCCAGTACTTC; CDR3 protein: CASSRSGGAGGYQETQYF
clone size: NA; D gene: NA; J gene: TRBJ2-5; V gene: TRBV20-1; CDR3 DNA: TGCAGTGCCACGACTGGGGAGACCCAGTACTTC; CDR3 protein: CSATTGETQYF
clone size: NA; D gene: TRBD1; J gene: TRBJ2-7; V gene: TRBV15; CDR3 DNA: TGTGCCACCAGCAGAGGCGGCGGGACAGGGGGGTACGAGCAGTACTTC; CDR3 protein: CATSRGGGTGGYEQYF
clone size: NA; D gene: TRBD1; J gene: TRBJ1-1; V gene: TRBV29-1; CDR3 DNA: TGCAGCGTTGAAATTCGGGACAGGGGGACTGAAGCTTTCTTT; CDR3 protein: CSVEIRDRGTEAFF
clone size: NA; D gene: NA; J gene: TRBJ1-4; V gene: TRBV2; CDR3 DNA: TGTGCCAGCAGAGAAGAGGGACTGCAGAATGAAAAACTGTTTTTT; CDR3 protein: CASREEGLQNEKLFF
clone size: once; D gene: NA; J gene: TRBJ2-1; V gene: TRBV15; CDR3 DNA: TGTGCCACCAGCAGGAGAGTAGCGGACCACAATGAGCAGTTCTTC; CDR3 protein: CATSRRVADHNEQFF
clone size: NA; D gene: NA; J gene: TRBJ2-7; V gene: TRBV20-1; CDR3 DNA: TGCAGTGCTAGAGATATAAACGAGCAGTACTTC; CDR3 protein: CSARDINEQYF
clone size: NA; D gene: NA; J gene: TRBJ1-5; V gene: TRBV6-1; CDR3 DNA: TGTGCCAGCAGCCACGGGGATAGCAATCAGCCCCAGCATTTT; CDR3 protein: CASSHGDSNQPQHF
clone size: NA; D gene: TRBD1; J gene: TRBJ1-6; V gene: TRBV10-2; CDR3 DNA: TGCGCCAGCAGTGAGAAAAGGACAGGCCTGCGCATTAATTCACCCCTCCACTTT; CDR3 protein: CASSEKRTGLRINSPLHF
clone size: NA; D gene: NA; J gene: TRBJ1-2; V gene: TRBV21-1; CDR3 DNA: TGTGCCAGCAGCCCCCCGGATACAGGAAACCTTAACTATGGCTACACCTTC; CDR3 protein: CASSPPDTGNLNYGYTF